Reported below is one T cell receptor beta chain. The template used for profiling TCR beta VDJ and CDR3 was genomic DNA. One entry per CDR3 protein, called by TCRdb with MiXCR from the reads. Counted here are hundreds of thousands of distinct CDR3 sequences, approximately 70% occurring once; the ten biggest clones make up more than 3.5%. Germline lookup yields CDR1 MNHEY and CDR2 SVGEGT. The CDR3 sequence is 12 residues long. Trimming stripped 5 bases from V and 5 bases from J, with 9 bases between. The data belong to a study of CD8+CD57+ T cells in acquired aplastic anemia. The overall study: Healthy-donor CD4+ cells averaged approximately 11 million reads.

This chain links TRBV6-2 or TRBV6-3 with TRBJ1-2; D gene unclear. The TCR was taken from a human donor in good health, serving as a control. Sequencing input: sorted CD4+, CD8+, or CD8+CD57+ T cells (not recorded which) from PBMCs. This CDR3 reads CASSPRDYGYTF. CDR3 DNA: TGTGCCAGCAGTCCCCGTGATTATGGCTACACCTTC.